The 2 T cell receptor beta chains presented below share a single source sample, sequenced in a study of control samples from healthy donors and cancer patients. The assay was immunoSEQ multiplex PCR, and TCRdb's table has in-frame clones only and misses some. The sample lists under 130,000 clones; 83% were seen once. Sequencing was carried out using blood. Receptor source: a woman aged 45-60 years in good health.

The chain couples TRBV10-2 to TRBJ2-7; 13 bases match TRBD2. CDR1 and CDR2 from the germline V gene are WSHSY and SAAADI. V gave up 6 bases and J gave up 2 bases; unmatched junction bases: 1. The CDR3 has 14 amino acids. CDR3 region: CASRLAGGPYEQYF. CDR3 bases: TGCGCCAGCAGACTAGCGGGGGGGCCCTACGAGCAGTACTTC.

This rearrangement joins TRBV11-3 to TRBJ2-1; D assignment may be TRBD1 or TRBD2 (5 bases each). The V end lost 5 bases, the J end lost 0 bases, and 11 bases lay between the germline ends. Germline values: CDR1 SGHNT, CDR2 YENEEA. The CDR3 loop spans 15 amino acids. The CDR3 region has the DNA TGTGCCAGCAGCATGGGACCTCCCTCCTACAATGAGCAGTTCTTC. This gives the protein CASSMGPPSYNEQFF.